This T cell receptor (beta chain) stems from a study of blood T cell repertoires in COVID-19. The wider study: Nucleic acid was either cDNA or gDNA, and it came from T cells, B-cell-depleted T cells, or PBMCs.

Trimming pared 0 bases from V and 4 bases from J, leaving 16 bases between. The germline gives CDR1 MGHRA, CDR2 YSYEKL. CDR3 size: 17 residues. In the study's own analysis: Amplification from reference gene primers served as the basis for estimated nucleated cell counts. Only in-frame clones appear in the TCRdb table, and some are missing; sequencing was by immunoSEQ multiplex PCR. V and J calls and clone size are copied from that table; D and trimming were computed from the DNA. The table has 130,000 or so clones, more than 70% seen once. The receptor's source is a woman aged 55 to 70 with acute or convalescent COVID-19. The gene calls are TRBV4-1 and TRBJ2-1; D perhaps matches TRBD2 (6 bases). Sequencing was done on a sample of peripheral blood. In DNA form, the CDR3 reads TGCGCCAGCAGCCAAGATGGGGGAGGACTACAGTACAATGAGCAGTTCTTC. This sequence encodes CASSQDGGGLQYNEQFF.